The sequence of this T cell receptor beta chain was determined in a study of T cells in Graves' hyperthyroidism and ophthalmopathy. Exclusion criteria comprised uncontrolled infection, other autoimmune disease, pregnancy or lactation. The germline CDR1 and CDR2 sequences are MNHNS and SASEGT. This CDR3 is built from 17 residues. V lost 6 bases, J lost 7 bases, and 10 bases stayed unmatched. Study-level points and caveats: Model output signaled ophthalmopathy a median around 5.9 months ahead of onset.

The source material, RNA transcripts, was used to amplify TCR beta CDR3 regions. TCR CDR3 regions were first amplified by RT-PCR with HTBI primers. TCRdb re-analysed the multiplex PCR reads in MiXCR, keeping a single row per CDR3 protein. The sample lists hundreds of thousands of distinct CDR3 sequences, about 19% seen once, with under 45% in the top ten. This clonotype was counted ten times or more. No antigen is known for it. The sequenced sample was blood. The chain carries TRBV6-1 and TRBJ2-2; 14 nucleotides match TRBD2. This clonotype was sampled from a man aged 50 to 59 with Graves' ophthalmopathy. The CDR3 DNA reads TGTGCCAGCAGGGGACTAGCGGGAGTTGGTCTAGGCGGGGAGCTGTTTTTT. It specifies CASRGLAGVGLGGELFF.